Detailed here is one T cell receptor (beta chain). Its antigen is undetermined. The analysis combined second doses at about 4 or about 12 weeks. Profiling relied on immunoSEQ multiplex PCR, and the TCRdb table lists in-frame clones only, not all of them. This sample yields approximately 140,000 clones, of which around 90% are seen a single time; approximately 1.6% belongs to the top ten. Germline CDR1 MDHEN, CDR2 SYDVKM. J was trimmed by 6 bases and V by 8 bases; bases with no gene match: 18. The CDR3 spans 17 residues. The data stem from a study of T cell responses to AZD1222 COVID-19 vaccine. Notes on the study in general: Compared with day 0, the breadth and depth of the Spike-specific TCR repertoire rose significantly after two doses of AZD1222. Among vaccine-associated CD4 TCRs, coverage spanned spike, with dominance at 160-218 and 743-854. Repertoires were obtained only post-peak T cell response.

The source is an adult who received the AZD1222 COVID-19 vaccine. The gene calls are TRBV28 and TRBJ1-5; 8 bases map to TRBD1. This sample comprised peripheral blood, obtained 28 days after the second AZD1222 dose. DNA of the CDR3: TGTGCCAGCGGTGACACCACCAGGACAGGGCGGCGTCAGCCCCAGCATTTT. Translation gives CASGDTTRTGRRQPQHF.